A selection of T cell receptor beta chains follows, all from one sample in a study of blood T cell repertoires in COVID-19. Sequencing used immunoSEQ multiplex PCR; TCRdb keeps in-frame clones, though not all of them. The sample consists of some 400,000 clones, roughly 90% of them appearing once. Source material: peripheral blood. The receptor set was obtained from a man younger than 30 with active or convalescent COVID-19. The CDR3 runs from the conserved cysteine through the conserved F or W. Fields, in order: J gene, V gene, D gene, CDR3 protein. D genes are given only for firm matches.

J: TRBJ1-1
V: TRBV28
D: .
CDR3: CASSSLAGVETEAFF

J: TRBJ1-6
V: TRBV27
D: .
CDR3: CASSNLLGSSPLHF

J: TRBJ1-5
V: TRBV3-1/TRBV3-2
D: .
CDR3: CASSLGRQNQPQHF

J: TRBJ2-2
V: TRBV6-6
D: .
CDR3: CASRLENSEWGELFF

J: TRBJ2-7
V: TRBV9
D: .
CDR3: CASSTRPAYEQYF

J: TRBJ1-1
V: TRBV18
D: .
CDR3: CASSPRQGRLDTEAFF

J: TRBJ1-2
V: TRBV11-2
D: .
CDR3: CASSHMVGRGDGYTF

J: TRBJ2-5
V: TRBV2
D: .
CDR3: CASSEANGSETQYF

J: TRBJ1-4
V: TRBV7-2
D: .
CDR3: CASSLDYRDEKLFF

J: TRBJ2-7
V: TRBV6-5
D: TRBD1
CDR3: CASSPGQGTYEQYF

J: TRBJ1-1
V: TRBV28
D: .
CDR3: CASSAAARGNTEAFF

J: TRBJ1-1
V: TRBV3-1/TRBV3-2
D: TRBD1
CDR3: CASSPQTGGTEAFF

J: TRBJ1-4
V: TRBV3-1/TRBV3-2
D: .
CDR3: CASSRKGVEKLFF

J: TRBJ2-3
V: TRBV7-2
D: TRBD2
CDR3: CASSLAVGGDWTDTQYF

J: TRBJ2-1
V: TRBV24-1
D: TRBD1
CDR3: CATSPTGGQRGPYNEQFF

J: TRBJ1-4
V: TRBV28
D: .
CDR3: CASSPSGYGEKLFF

J: TRBJ1-5
V: TRBV28
D: .
CDR3: CASSDPARTEPQHF

J: TRBJ1-2
V: TRBV28
D: .
CDR3: CASNKQGSYGYTF

J: TRBJ2-3
V: TRBV5-5
D: TRBD2
CDR3: CASSPGTSGPRTDTQYF

J: TRBJ2-1
V: TRBV6-5
D: .
CDR3: CASGLDSHYNEQFF

J: TRBJ1-4
V: TRBV6-5
D: TRBD1
CDR3: CASRTTGVGEKLFF

J: TRBJ2-7
V: TRBV5-1
D: TRBD1
CDR3: CASSFFGTGGSEQYF

J: TRBJ1-3
V: TRBV18
D: .
CDR3: CASSRSGTRNTIYF

J: TRBJ1-6
V: TRBV25-1
D: TRBD1
CDR3: CASRGQGSSYNSPLHF

J: TRBJ2-7
V: TRBV28
D: .
CDR3: CASSRGGGSSYEQYF

J: TRBJ1-1
V: TRBV5-6
D: .
CDR3: CASSPRRYRLNTEAFF

J: TRBJ1-4
V: TRBV5-6
D: .
CDR3: CASSLEVTNEKLFF

J: TRBJ1-4
V: TRBV24-1
D: .
CDR3: CATSDSTGGSEKLFF

J: TRBJ1-2
V: TRBV19
D: TRBD1
CDR3: CASSIPLGGQIYGYTF

J: TRBJ1-6
V: TRBV28
D: .
CDR3: CASSWNRVNSPLHF

J: TRBJ1-1
V: TRBV19
D: TRBD1
CDR3: CASMAGQDLMNTEAFF

J: TRBJ2-5
V: TRBV3-1/TRBV3-2
D: TRBD1
CDR3: CASSPGTGETQYF

J: TRBJ1-2
V: TRBV4-1
D: .
CDR3: CASSQDLSYGYTF

J: TRBJ1-5
V: TRBV6-5
D: TRBD1
CDR3: CASSSEPGGGQPQHF

J: TRBJ2-1
V: TRBV6-6
D: TRBD2
CDR3: CASGPSGTSGVPLF

J: TRBJ2-7
V: TRBV7-9
D: .
CDR3: CASSLDLGLTSYEQYF

J: TRBJ1-5
V: TRBV10-3
D: .
CDR3: CATDARGSNQPQHF

J: TRBJ2-1
V: TRBV18
D: TRBD1
CDR3: CASSPQAPGQGARGPYNEQFF

J: TRBJ1-1
V: TRBV2
D: .
CDR3: CASTTFGGGGTEAFF

J: TRBJ2-3
V: TRBV19
D: TRBD2
CDR3: CASSEGLAKAQYF

J: TRBJ2-4
V: TRBV18
D: TRBD1
CDR3: CASSLTQGQKNIQYF

J: TRBJ2-3
V: TRBV4-2
D: .
CDR3: CASPAESDTQYF

J: TRBJ2-5
V: TRBV7-8
D: .
CDR3: CASSRLIVEDETQYF

J: TRBJ2-7
V: TRBV6-5
D: TRBD2
CDR3: CASSSNGGAYEQYF

J: TRBJ1-2
V: TRBV6-1
D: TRBD1
CDR3: CASSVQGANYGYTF

J: TRBJ2-7
V: TRBV28
D: .
CDR3: CASSSAGPLDEQYF

J: TRBJ1-1
V: TRBV6-6
D: TRBD1
CDR3: CASSYLGGATEAFF

J: TRBJ2-7
V: TRBV3-1/TRBV3-2
D: TRBD1
CDR3: CASSRRGFGKQYF

J: TRBJ1-2
V: TRBV18
D: .
CDR3: CASSPLSENYGYTF

J: TRBJ2-1
V: TRBV6-2/TRBV6-3
D: .
CDR3: CASSNSNEQFF

J: TRBJ2-7
V: TRBV19
D: .
CDR3: CASSTGAMYEQYF

J: TRBJ1-3
V: TRBV19
D: .
CDR3: CASRYGHRSGNTIYF

J: TRBJ2-3
V: TRBV7-2
D: TRBD1
CDR3: CASSRDRGRIDTQYF